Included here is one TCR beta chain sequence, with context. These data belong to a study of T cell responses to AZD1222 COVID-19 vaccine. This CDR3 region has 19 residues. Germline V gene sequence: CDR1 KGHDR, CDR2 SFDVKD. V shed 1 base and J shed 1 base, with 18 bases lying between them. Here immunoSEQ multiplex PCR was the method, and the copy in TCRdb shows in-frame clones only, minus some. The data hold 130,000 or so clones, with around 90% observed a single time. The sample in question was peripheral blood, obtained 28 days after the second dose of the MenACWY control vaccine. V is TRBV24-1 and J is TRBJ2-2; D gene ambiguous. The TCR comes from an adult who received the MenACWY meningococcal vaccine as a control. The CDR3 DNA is TGTGCCACCAGTGATTTACACCCGACCGGATTTTGGAACACCGGGGAGCTGTTTTTT. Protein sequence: CATSDLHPTGFWNTGELFF.